This TCR beta chain stems from a study of blood T cells in healthy people across ages. In its sample, this clonotype was seen many times. A second PCR, run for about 6 to 12 cycles, used a sample-barcoded 5' primer plus a J-beta primer mix. TCRdb reprocessed the 5' RACE reads with MiXCR, giving one entry per CDR3 protein. The top ten hold over 10% of the sample, which has some 880,000 distinct CDR3 sequences, under 40% seen once. Sequences were obtained from blood. The receptor was derived from a young man in good health.

This CDR3 is CASSLGSGELFF. CDR3 bases: TGTGCCAGCAGCTTGGGTTCCGGGGAGCTGTTTTTT. The chain has TRBV7-6 and TRBJ2-2, with unresolved D. Trimming took 3 bases from V and 6 from J, leaving 5 bases between them. The CDR3 spans 12 residues. CDR1 is SGHVS, CDR2 FNYEAQ, per germline.